Reported below is one TCR beta chain. Antigen: not known. This specimen belongs to a study of resident and recirculating memory T cells in vitiligo. Across the study: No cells were sorted; samples were homogenized just before genomic DNA extraction.

This CDR3 has 14 amino acids. Trimming left V 6 bases short and J 0 bases short, with 12 bases between. Germline V CDR1 and CDR2: SGHTA, FQGNSA. Assay: immunoSEQ multiplex PCR; the TCRdb copy retains only in-frame clones and omits some. The sample includes 60,000 to 80,000 clones, approximately 91% of them seen just once. Study-level findings and limits: No single dominant TCR clone appeared; lesion clonality varied.

No vitiligo treatment was given during the prior three months. The sequence derives from a male donor with vitiligo. Material: blood. J is TRBJ2-7 and V is TRBV7-2, with D unclear. Here the CDR3 DNA reads TGTGCCAGCAGTAGAAGTGGGCGCTCCTACGAGCAGTACTTC. Its translation: CASSRSGRSYEQYF.